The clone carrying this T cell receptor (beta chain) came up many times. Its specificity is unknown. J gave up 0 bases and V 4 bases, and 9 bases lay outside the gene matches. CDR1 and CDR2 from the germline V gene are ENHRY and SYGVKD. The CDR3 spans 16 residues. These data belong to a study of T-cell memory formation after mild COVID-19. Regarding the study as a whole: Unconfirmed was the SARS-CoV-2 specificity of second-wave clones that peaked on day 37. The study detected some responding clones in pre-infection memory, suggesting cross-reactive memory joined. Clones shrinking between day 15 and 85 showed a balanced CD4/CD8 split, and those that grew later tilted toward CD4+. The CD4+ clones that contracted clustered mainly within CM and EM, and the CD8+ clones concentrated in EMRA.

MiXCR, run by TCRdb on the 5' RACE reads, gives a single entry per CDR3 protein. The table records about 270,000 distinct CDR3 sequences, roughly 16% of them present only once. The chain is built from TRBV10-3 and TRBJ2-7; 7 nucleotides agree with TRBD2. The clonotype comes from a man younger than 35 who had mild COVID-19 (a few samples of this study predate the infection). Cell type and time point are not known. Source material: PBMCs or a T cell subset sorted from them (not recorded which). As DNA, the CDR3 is TGTGCCATCAGTGTATCTAGCGGCACTGTCTCCTACGAGCAGTACTTC. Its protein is CAISVSSGTVSYEQYF.